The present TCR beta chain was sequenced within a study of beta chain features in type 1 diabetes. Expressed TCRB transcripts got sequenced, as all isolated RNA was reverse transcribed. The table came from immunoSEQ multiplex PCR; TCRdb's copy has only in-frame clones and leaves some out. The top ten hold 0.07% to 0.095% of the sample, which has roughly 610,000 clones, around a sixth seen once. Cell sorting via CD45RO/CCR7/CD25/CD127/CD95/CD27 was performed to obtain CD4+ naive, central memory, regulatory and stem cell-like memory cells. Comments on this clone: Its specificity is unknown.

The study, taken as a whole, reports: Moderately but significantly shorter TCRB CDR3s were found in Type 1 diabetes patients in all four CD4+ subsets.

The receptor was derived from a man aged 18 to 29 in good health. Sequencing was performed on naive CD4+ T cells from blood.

The CDR3 region has the DNA TGTGCCAGTGGGAGGCAGGCCAACTATGGCTACACCTTC. It is translated as CASGRQANYGYTF. The V call is TRBV7-9, the J call TRBJ1-2; D not certain. CDR1 is SEHNR and CDR2 is FQNEAQ in the germline V gene (reference sequence). V gave up 9 bases and J gave up 2 bases, with 13 bases separating them. The CDR3 has 13 residues.